This T cell receptor (beta chain) was sequenced for a study of CD8 T cells in ankylosing spondylitis. Broader study findings: The disease-linked clones had a CD8+ phenotype and low blood frequencies. Disease-linked clones reportedly concentrated significantly in matched ankylosing spondylitis synovial fluid. Some of the motif variants had earlier been found in reactive arthritis patients' fluid and blood. A motif of roughly eight highly homologous TCR beta variants was seen as apparently characteristic of ankylosing spondylitis blood.

For this clonotype: As yet, its antigen is unknown.

The CDR3 loop spans 17 amino acids. CDR1 SNHLY and CDR2 FYNNEI come from the germline V gene. Trimming removed 10 bases from V and 1 base from J; junction bases left unmatched: 16. Scientists made TCR beta libraries using quantitative 5'-RACE with molecular barcodes. MiXCR was run by TCRdb on the 5' RACE reads, yielding one entry per CDR3 protein. Altogether under 850,000 distinct CDR3 sequences are present, 19% being singletons, with the ten largest covering around a fifth. This TCR came from a male donor with ankylosing spondylitis. The sequenced sample consisted of blood, either unsorted or a sorted T cell fraction (not recorded which). V and J are TRBV2 and TRBJ2-5; 9 bases line up with TRBD2. CDR3 nucleotides: TGTGCCACCCTGAGACTAGCGGCAGGAGTCCCCCAAGAGACCCAGTACTTC. Residues: CATLRLAAGVPQETQYF.